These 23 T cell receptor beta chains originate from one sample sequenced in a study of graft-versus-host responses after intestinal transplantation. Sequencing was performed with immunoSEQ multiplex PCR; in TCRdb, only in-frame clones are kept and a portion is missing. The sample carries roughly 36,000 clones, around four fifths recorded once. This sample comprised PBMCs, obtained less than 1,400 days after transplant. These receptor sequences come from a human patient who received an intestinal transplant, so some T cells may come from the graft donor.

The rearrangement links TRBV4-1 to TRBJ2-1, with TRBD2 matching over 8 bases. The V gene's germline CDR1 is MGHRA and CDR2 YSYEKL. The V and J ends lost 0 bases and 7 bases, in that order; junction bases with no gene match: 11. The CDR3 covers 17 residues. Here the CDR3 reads CASSQDLGTTGGNEQFF. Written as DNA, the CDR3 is TGCGCCAGCAGCCAAGATTTGGGGACTACGGGGGGGAATGAGCAGTTCTTC.

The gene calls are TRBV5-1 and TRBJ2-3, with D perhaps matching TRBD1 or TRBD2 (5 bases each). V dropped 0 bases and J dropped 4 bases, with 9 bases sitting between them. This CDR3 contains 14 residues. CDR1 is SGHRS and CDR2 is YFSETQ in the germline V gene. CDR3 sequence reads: CASSLVGAADTQYF. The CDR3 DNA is TGCGCCAGCAGCTTGGTCGGGGCGGCAGATACGCAGTATTTT.

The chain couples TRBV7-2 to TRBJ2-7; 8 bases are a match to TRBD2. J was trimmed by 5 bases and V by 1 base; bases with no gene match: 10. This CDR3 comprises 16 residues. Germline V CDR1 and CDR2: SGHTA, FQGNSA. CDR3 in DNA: TGTGCCAGCAGCTTAGGAGGTGGTAGCGGGAACGACGAGCAGTACTTC. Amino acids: CASSLGGGSGNDEQYF. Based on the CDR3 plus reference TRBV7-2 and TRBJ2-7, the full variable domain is GAGVSQSPSNKVTEKGKDVELRCDPISGHTALYWYRQSLGQGLEFLIYFQGNSAPDKSGLPSDRFSAERTGGSVSTLTIQRTQQEDSAVYLCASSLGGGSGNDEQYFGPGTRLTVT.

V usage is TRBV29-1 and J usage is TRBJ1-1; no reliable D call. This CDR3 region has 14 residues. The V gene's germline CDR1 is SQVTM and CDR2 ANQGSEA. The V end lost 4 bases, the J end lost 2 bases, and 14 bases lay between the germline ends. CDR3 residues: CSVADPVSNTEAFF. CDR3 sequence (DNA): TGCAGCGTTGCTGACCCGGTTTCTAACACTGAAGCTTTCTTT.

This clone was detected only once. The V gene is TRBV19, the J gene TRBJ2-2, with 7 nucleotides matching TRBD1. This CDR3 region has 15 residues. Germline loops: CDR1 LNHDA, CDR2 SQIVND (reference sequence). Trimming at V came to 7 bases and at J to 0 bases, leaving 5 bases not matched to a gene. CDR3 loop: CASTRTGTNTGELFF. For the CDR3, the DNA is TGTGCCAGTACCCGGACAGGAACGAACACCGGGGAGCTGTTTTTT. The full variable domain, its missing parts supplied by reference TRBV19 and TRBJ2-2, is DGGITQSPKYLFRKEGQNVTLSCEQNLNHDAMYWYRQDPGQGLRLIYYSQIVNDFQKGDIAEGYSVSREKKESFPLTVTSAQKNPTAFYLCASTRTGTNTGELFFGEGSRLTVL.

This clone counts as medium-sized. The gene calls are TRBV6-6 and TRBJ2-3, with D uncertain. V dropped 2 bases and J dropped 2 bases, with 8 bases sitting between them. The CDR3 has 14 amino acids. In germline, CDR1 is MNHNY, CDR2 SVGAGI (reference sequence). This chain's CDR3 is CASSYGVATDTQYF. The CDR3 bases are TGTGCCAGCAGTTACGGGGTAGCCACAGATACGCAGTATTTT.

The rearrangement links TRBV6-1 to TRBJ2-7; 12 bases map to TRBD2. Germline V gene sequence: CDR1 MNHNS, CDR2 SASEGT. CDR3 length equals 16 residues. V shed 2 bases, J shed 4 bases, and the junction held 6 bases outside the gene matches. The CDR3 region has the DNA TGTGCCAGCAGTGAACTAGCGGGAGGGCCTGGGTACGAGCAGTACTTC. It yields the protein CASSELAGGPGYEQYF.

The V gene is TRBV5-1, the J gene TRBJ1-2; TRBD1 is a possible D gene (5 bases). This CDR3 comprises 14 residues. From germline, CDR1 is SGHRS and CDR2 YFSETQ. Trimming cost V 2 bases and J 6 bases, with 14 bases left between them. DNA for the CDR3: TGCGCCAGCAGCTTAGACAGTCCTACCGATGGCTACACCTTC. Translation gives CASSLDSPTDGYTF. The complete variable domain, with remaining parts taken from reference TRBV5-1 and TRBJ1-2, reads KAGVTQTPRYLIKTRGQQVTLSCSPISGHRSVSWYQQTPGQGLQFLFEYFSETQRNKGNFPGRFSGRQFSNSRSEMNVSTLELGDSALYLCASSLDSPTDGYTFGSGTRLTVV.

The CDR3 here is CASSPGLAYNEQFF. The CDR3 DNA sequence: TGTGCCAGCAGCCCGGGACTAGCGTACAATGAGCAGTTCTTC. V is TRBV7-2 and J is TRBJ2-1, with TRBD2 matching 10 bases. V gave up 5 bases and J gave up 4 bases; unmatched junction bases: 2. Germline CDR1 is SGHTA and CDR2 is FQGNSA. This CDR3 is 14 amino acids long.

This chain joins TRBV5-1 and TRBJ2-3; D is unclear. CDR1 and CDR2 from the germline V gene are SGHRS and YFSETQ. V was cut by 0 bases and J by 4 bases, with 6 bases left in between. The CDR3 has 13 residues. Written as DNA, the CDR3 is TGCGCCAGCAGCTTGGTAGGCCCAGATACGCAGTATTTT. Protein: CASSLVGPDTQYF.

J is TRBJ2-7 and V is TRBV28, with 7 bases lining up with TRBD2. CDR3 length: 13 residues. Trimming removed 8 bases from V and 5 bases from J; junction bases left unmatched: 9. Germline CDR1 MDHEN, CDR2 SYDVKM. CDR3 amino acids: CASAWREWDEQYF. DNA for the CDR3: TGTGCCAGCGCATGGCGGGAGTGGGACGAGCAGTACTTC. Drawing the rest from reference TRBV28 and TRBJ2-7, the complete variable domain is DVKVTQSSRYLVKRTGEKVFLECVQDMDHENMFWYRQDPGLGLRLIYFSYDVKMKEKGDIPEGYSVSREKKERFSLILESASTNQTSMYLCASAWREWDEQYFGPGTRLTVT.

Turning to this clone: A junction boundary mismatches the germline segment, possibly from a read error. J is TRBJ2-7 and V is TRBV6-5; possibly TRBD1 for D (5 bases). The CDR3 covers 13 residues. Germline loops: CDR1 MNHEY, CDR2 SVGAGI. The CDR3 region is CACRATGPHEQYF. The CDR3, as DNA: TGTGCCTGCAGGGCCACAGGTCCCCACGAGCAGTACTTC.

CDR3 sequence reads: CSVELAPSSYEQYF. The CDR3 coding sequence is TGCAGCGTTGAACTGGCTCCGAGCTCCTACGAGCAGTACTTC. The rearrangement uses TRBV29-1 and TRBJ2-7, with unresolved D. Trimming took off 2 bases at V and 0 bases at J, with 11 bases between the two ends. Looked up from germline, CDR1 is SQVTM and CDR2 is ANQGSEA. The CDR3 is 14 amino acids.

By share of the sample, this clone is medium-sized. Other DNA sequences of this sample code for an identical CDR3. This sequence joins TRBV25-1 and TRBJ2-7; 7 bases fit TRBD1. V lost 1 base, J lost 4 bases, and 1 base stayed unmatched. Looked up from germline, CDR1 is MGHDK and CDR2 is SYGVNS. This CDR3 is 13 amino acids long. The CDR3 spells CASSEWTGYEQYF. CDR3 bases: TGTGCCAGCAGTGAATGGACAGGTTACGAGCAGTACTTC.

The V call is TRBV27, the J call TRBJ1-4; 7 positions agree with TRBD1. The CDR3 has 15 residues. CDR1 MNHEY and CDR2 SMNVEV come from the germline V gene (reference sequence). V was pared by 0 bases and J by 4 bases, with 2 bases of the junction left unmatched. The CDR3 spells CASSLSTGNNEKLFF. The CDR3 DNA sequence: TGTGCCAGCAGTTTATCGACAGGGAATAATGAAAAACTGTTTTTT.

The CDR3: CASSLGLVLSRADTQYF. As DNA, the CDR3 is TGCGCCAGCAGCCTGGGACTAGTTTTGAGTAGGGCAGATACGCAGTATTTT. The rearrangement links TRBV5-1 to TRBJ2-3, with 8 nucleotides matching TRBD2. The CDR3 length is 17 residues. The J segment lost 4 bases and the V segment lost 4 bases, leaving 14 bases of the junction unmatched. Germline assignment: CDR1 SGHRS and CDR2 YFSETQ.

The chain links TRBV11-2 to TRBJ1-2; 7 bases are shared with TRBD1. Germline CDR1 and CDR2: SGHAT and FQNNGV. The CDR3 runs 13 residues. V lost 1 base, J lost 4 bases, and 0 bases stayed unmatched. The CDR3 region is CASSLGQGYGYTF. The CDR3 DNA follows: TGTGCCAGCAGCTTAGGACAGGGCTATGGCTACACCTTC.

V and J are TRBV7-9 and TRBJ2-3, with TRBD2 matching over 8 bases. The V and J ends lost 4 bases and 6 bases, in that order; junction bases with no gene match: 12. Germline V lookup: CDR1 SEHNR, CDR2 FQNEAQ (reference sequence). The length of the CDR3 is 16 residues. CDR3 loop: CASSSTSGGTDDTQYF. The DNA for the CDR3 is TGTGCCAGCAGCTCCACCAGCGGGGGTACCGATGATACGCAGTATTTT.

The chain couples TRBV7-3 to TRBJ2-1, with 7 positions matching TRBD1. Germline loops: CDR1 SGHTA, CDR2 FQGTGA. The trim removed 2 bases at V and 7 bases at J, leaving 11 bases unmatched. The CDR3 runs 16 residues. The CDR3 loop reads CASSLVGGANRNEQFF. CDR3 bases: TGTGCCAGCAGCTTAGTAGGGGGCGCGAATAGGAATGAGCAGTTCTTC.

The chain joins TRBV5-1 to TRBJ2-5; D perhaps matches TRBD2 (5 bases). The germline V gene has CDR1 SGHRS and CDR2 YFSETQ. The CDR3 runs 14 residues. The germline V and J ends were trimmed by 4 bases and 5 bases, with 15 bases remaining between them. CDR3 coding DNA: TGCGCCAGCAGCCCCCCCTCCGGCGGGGAGACCCAGTACTTC. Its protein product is CASSPPSGGETQYF.

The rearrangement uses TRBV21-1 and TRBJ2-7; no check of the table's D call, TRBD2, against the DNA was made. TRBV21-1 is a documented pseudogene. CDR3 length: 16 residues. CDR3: CASSKAKGGRAYEQYF. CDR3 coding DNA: TGTGCCAGCAGCAAAGCCAAGGGAGGGCGCGCCTACGAGCAGTACTTC.

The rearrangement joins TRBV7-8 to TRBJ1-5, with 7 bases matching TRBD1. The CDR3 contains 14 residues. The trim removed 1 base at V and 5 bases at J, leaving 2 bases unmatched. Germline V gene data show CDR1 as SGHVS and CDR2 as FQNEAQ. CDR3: CASSLEQGDQPQHF. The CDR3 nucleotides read TGTGCCAGCAGCTTAGAGCAGGGGGATCAGCCCCAGCATTTT.

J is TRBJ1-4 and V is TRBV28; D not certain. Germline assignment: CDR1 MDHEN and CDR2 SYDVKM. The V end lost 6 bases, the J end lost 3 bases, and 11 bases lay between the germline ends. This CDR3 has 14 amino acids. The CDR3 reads CASRDLRPNEKLFF. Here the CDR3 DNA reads TGTGCCAGCAGAGACCTAAGACCTAATGAAAAACTGTTTTTT.